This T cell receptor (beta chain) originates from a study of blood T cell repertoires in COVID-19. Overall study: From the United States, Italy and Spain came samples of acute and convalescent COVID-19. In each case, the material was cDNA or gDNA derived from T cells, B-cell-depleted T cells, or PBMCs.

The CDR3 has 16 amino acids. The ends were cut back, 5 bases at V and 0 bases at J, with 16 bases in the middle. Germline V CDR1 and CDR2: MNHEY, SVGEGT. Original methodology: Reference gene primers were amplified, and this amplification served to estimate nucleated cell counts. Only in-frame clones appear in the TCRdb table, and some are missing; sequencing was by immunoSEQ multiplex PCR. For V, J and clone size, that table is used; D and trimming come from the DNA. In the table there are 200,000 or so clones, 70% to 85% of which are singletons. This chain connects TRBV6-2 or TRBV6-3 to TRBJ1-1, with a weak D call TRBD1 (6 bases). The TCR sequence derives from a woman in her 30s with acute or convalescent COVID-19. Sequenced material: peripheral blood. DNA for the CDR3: TGTGCCAGCAGTGGGGGGGCAGGGGAAATGAACACTGAAGCTTTCTTT. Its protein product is CASSGGAGEMNTEAFF.